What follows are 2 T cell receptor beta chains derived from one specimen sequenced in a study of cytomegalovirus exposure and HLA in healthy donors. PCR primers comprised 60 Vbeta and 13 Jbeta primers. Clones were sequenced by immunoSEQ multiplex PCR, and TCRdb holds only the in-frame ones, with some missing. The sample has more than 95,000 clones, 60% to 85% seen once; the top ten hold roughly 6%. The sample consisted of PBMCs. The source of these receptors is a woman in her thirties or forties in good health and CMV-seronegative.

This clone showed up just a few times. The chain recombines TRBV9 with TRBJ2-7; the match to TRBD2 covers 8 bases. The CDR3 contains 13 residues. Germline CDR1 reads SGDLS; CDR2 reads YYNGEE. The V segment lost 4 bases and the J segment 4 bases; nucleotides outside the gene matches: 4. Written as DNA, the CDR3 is TGTGCCAGCAGCCCGGGACTAGAGTACGAGCAGTACTTC. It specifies CASSPGLEYEQYF. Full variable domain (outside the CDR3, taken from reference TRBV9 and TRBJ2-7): DSGVTQTPKHLITATGQRVTLRCSPRSGDLSVYWYQQSLDQGLQFLIQYYNGEERAKGNILERFSAQQFPDLHSELNLSSLELGDSALYFCASSPGLEYEQYFGPGTRLTVT.

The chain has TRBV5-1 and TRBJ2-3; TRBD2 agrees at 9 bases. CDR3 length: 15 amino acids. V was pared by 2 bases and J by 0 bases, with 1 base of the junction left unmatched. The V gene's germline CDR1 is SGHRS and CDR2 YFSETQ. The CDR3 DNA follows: TGCGCCAGCAGCTTTAGCGGGAGTAGCACAGATACGCAGTATTTT. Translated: CASSFSGSSTDTQYF.